A selection of T cell receptor beta chains follows, all from one sample in a study of T-cell memory formation after mild COVID-19. TCRdb called the 5' RACE reads again in MiXCR, with one record for every CDR3 protein. The data contain 450,000 to 650,000 distinct CDR3 sequences, roughly 22% of them singletons. Specimen: PBMCs or a T cell subset sorted from them (not recorded which). These receptors were taken from an adult woman who had mild COVID-19 (a few samples of this study predate the infection). Cell type and time point are not known. Both conserved end residues are part of each CDR3. The D gene is left open where the match is weak. Rows give clone size only sometimes, using once, few, many, or a class for an expanded clone.

D gene	V gene	J gene	clone size	CDR3 protein	CDR3 DNA
TRBD2	TRBV27	TRBJ2-3	few	CASSPMAGVADTQYF	TGTGCCAGCAGTCCCATGGCGGGAGTTGCGGATACGCAGTATTTT
-	TRBV20-1	TRBJ2-2	-	CSTPETGELFF	TGCAGCACCCCGGAAACCGGGGAGCTGTTTTTT
-	TRBV25-1	TRBJ1-3	once	CASSEYRPYSGNTIYF	TGTGCCAGCAGTGAATATCGGCCGTACTCTGGAAACACCATATATTTT
TRBD1	TRBV7-9	TRBJ2-5	-	CASSIRSTGTGGAGETQYF	TGTGCCAGCAGCATCCGGAGCACCGGGACAGGGGGCGCCGGGGAGACCCAGTACTTC
-	TRBV5-6	TRBJ1-6	-	CASSPRWGTRNSPLHF	TGTGCCAGCAGCCCCCGGTGGGGGACACGGAATTCACCCCTCCACTTT
-	TRBV20-1	TRBJ2-2	-	CSARDLTRANTGELFF	TGCAGTGCTAGAGACCTTACTAGAGCGAACACCGGGGAGCTGTTTTTT
-	TRBV7-2	TRBJ2-7	few	CASSLSRGNFEQYF	TGTGCCAGCAGCTTATCGCGCGGAAACTTCGAGCAGTACTTC
-	TRBV6-5	TRBJ2-3	few	CASSYSDLSGEDTQYF	TGTGCCAGCAGTTACTCGGACCTAAGCGGAGAAGATACGCAGTATTTT
-	TRBV6-5	TRBJ1-2	few	CASSVGLLGGGYTF	TGTGCCAGCAGTGTGGGACTCCTAGGAGGTGGCTACACCTTC
TRBD2	TRBV11-2	TRBJ2-5	-	CASSLRPGGAAFQETQYF	TGTGCCAGCAGCTTGAGGCCGGGGGGGGCTGCCTTCCAAGAGACCCAGTACTTC
-	TRBV4-1	TRBJ1-1	few	CASSQERQSTEAFF	TGCGCCAGCAGCCAAGAGAGGCAGTCCACTGAAGCTTTCTTT
TRBD1	TRBV6-5	TRBJ2-7	-	CASSYSAPRTGSYEQYF	TGTGCCAGCAGTTACTCAGCTCCAAGGACAGGATCCTACGAGCAGTACTTC
TRBD2	TRBV6-5	TRBJ2-3	-	CASSERGSSYTQYF	TGTGCCAGCAGTGAGCGGGGGTCGTCCTATACGCAGTATTTT
-	TRBV5-1	TRBJ1-5	few	CASSFTPTGASNQPQHF	TGCGCCAGCAGCTTTACTCCGACAGGAGCTAGCAATCAGCCCCAGCATTTT
-	TRBV2	TRBJ2-1	-	CASSPLITGHQYNEQFF	TGTGCCAGCAGCCCATTAATAACGGGCCATCAGTACAATGAGCAGTTCTTC
TRBD2	TRBV30	TRBJ2-3	few	CAWSGGARDTQYF	TGTGCCTGGAGCGGGGGGGCAAGAGATACGCAGTATTTT
-	TRBV3-1	TRBJ2-1	few	CASSQLGEDEQFF	TGTGCCAGCAGCCAATTGGGGGAGGATGAGCAGTTCTTC
-	TRBV5-1	TRBJ2-4	-	CASSHTGTVQYF	TGCGCCAGCAGCCATACAGGGACTGTTCAGTACTTC
-	TRBV21-1	TRBJ2-7	-	CASRPATYEQYF	TGTGCCAGCAGACCAGCGACCTACGAGCAGTACTTC
TRBD2	TRBV7-2	TRBJ2-7	-	CASSPDSGRASYEQYF	TGTGCCAGCAGCCCCGATAGCGGGAGGGCCTCCTACGAGCAGTACTTC
-	TRBV20-1	TRBJ1-1	-	CSAALRLMNTEAFF	TGCAGTGCCGCGCTTCGGCTGATGAACACTGAAGCTTTCTTT
-	TRBV29-1	TRBJ2-1	-	CSDREGSYNEQFF	TGCAGCGACCGAGAAGGATCCTACAATGAGCAGTTCTTC